This TCR beta chain was recovered during a study of blood T cell repertoires in COVID-19. Study-wide background: There were acute and convalescent COVID-19 samples, and they came from the United States, Italy and Spain. Sample material is recorded as cDNA or gDNA derived from T cells, B-cell-depleted T cells, or PBMCs.

Per the original methods: Amplified reference gene primers provided the basis for estimating nucleated cell counts. Generated by immunoSEQ multiplex PCR, the TCRdb table keeps only in-frame clones and is missing some. That table supplies the V and J calls and clone size; D and trimming were determined from the DNA. This table holds 120,000 or so clones, roughly 69% found once. Per germline, CDR1 MNHEY and CDR2 SMNVEV (reference sequence). J lost 1 base, V lost 6 bases, and 6 bases had no gene match. The CDR3 contains 15 residues. The sample taken for sequencing was peripheral blood. The clonotype comes from a woman between 65 and 79 years old with acute or convalescent COVID-19. The gene calls are TRBV27 and TRBJ2-3; 8 bases align to TRBD1. CDR3 sequence reads: CASRGQGVGTDTQYF. In DNA form, the CDR3 reads TGTGCCAGCAGAGGACAGGGAGTCGGCACAGATACGCAGTATTTT.